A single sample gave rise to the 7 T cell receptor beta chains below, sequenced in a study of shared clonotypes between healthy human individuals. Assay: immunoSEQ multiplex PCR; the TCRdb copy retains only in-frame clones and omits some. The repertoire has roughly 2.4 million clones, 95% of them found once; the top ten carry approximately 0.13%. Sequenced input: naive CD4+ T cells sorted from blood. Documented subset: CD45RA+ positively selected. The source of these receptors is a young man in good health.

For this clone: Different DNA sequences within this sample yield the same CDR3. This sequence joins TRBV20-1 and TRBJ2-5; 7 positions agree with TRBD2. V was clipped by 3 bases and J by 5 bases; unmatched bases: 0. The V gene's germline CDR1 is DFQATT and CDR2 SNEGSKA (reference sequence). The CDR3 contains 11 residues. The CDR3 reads CSARRGETQYF. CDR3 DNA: TGCAGTGCTAGGCGGGGGGAGACCCAGTACTTC.

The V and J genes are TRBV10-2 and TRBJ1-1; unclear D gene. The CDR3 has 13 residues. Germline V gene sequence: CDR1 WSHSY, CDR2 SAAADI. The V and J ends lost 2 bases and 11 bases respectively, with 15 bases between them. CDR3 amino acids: CASSETRITGAFF. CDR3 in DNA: TGCGCCAGCAGTGAGACACGGATTACGGGGGCTTTCTTT.

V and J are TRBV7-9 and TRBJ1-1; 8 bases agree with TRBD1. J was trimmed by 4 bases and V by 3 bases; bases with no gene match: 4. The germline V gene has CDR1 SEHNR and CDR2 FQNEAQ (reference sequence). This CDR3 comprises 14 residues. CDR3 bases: TGTGCCAGCAGCTTTACAGGGGGGAGCACTGAAGCTTTCTTT. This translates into CASSFTGGSTEAFF.

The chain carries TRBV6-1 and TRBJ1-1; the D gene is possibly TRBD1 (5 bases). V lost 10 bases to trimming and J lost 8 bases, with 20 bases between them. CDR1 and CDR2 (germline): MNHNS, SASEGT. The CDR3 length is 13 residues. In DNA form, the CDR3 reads TGTGCCACCTCCGGGACCCTTAAGAGGGAAGCTTTCTTT. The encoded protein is CATSGTLKREAFF.

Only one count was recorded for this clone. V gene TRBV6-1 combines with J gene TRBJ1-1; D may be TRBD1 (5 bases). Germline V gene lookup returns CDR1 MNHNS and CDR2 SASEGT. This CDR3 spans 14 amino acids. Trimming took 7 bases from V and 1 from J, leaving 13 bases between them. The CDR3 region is CASIGGLRNTEAFF. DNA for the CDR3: TGTGCCAGCATTGGGGGACTTCGGAACACTGAAGCTTTCTTT.

The CDR3 coding sequence is TGTGCCAGCAGATCTAACCCCGGGGAGACCCAGTACTTC. This encodes CASRSNPGETQYF. This rearrangement joins TRBV7-2 to TRBJ2-5, with unresolved D. Between the trimmed V and J ends, which lost 6 bases and 5 bases, there was a span of 13 bases. Germline lookup yields CDR1 SGHTA and CDR2 FQGNSA. CDR3 size: 13 residues.

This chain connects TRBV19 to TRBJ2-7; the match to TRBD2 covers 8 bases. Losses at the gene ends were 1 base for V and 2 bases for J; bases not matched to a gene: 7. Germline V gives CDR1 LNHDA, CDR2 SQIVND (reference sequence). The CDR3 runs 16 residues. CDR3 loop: CASSIAAGGATYEQYF. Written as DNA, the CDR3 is TGTGCCAGTAGTATAGCCGCGGGAGGTGCTACCTACGAGCAGTACTTC.